Listed below are T cell receptor beta chains from one sample, sequenced in a study of shared clonotypes between healthy human individuals. Clones were read by immunoSEQ multiplex PCR, and TCRdb kept only the in-frame ones, dropping some. The sample lists approximately 510,000 clones, more than 65% seen once, with around 13% in the top ten. The sample comprised PBMCs. These receptors came from a woman aged 40 to 50 in good health. Some clones in this sample may be carry-over from other donors' samples. The CDR3 runs from the conserved cysteine through the conserved F or W. A D gene is named only where the DNA matches it firmly. A clone size is listed for some rows: how often the clone was seen (once, few, many), or a class if it is expanded.

TRBV5-1	.	.	TRBJ2-5	TGCGCCAGCAGCTTACGGGGCTCAGAGACCCAGTACTTC	CASSLRGSETQYF
TRBV4-1	few	TRBD1	TRBJ2-7	TGCGCCAGCAGCTCAGACCGGGACAGGGCTAGGTACGAGCAGTACTTC	CASSSDRDRARYEQYF
TRBV5-1	.	.	TRBJ1-4	TGCGCCAGCAACCCTTCCCCGGGACCCCGAGGAGAAAAACTGTTTTTT	CASNPSPGPRGEKLFF
TRBV7-3	.	.	TRBJ2-5	TGTGCCAGCAGCCTCGTAGGACTCTTTGGGGAGACCCAGTACTTC	CASSLVGLFGETQYF
TRBV11-3	.	.	TRBJ2-1	TGTGCCAGCAGCTTTGAAGTTTCGGCCGGTGGCAATGAGCAGTTCTTC	CASSFEVSAGGNEQFF
TRBV5-1	.	TRBD1	TRBJ1-4	TGCGCCAGCAGCTTGGGGACAGGGAGCGAGGGGGAAAAACTGTTTTTT	CASSLGTGSEGEKLFF
TRBV7-3	.	.	TRBJ1-1	TGTGCCAGCAGCCCCGGGGGGAACACTGAAGCTTTCTTT	CASSPGGNTEAFF
TRBV18	once	TRBD1	TRBJ2-7	TGTGCCAGCTCACTTCTTGACAGGGGCCACGAGCAGTACTTC	CASSLLDRGHEQYF
TRBV7-3	.	TRBD2	TRBJ2-7	TGTGCCAGCAGCTTCGGACTAGGCTCCTACGAGCAGTACTTC	CASSFGLGSYEQYF
TRBV19	.	.	TRBJ2-3	TGTGCCAGTAGATCGGGCAGAACAGATACGCAGTATTTT	CASRSGRTDTQYF
TRBV18	.	TRBD2	TRBJ2-7	TGTGCCAGCTCACCTAGCGGGAGGGCCCTCGAGCAGTACTTC	CASSPSGRALEQYF
TRBV4-2	.	TRBD2	TRBJ2-1	TGTGCCAGCAGCCAAGAAAGCGGGAGCTCCTACAATGAGCAGTTCTTC	CASSQESGSSYNEQFF
TRBV11-2	.	.	TRBJ2-7	TGTGCCAGCAGCTCGACCGGGAGTGGCTTCGAGCAGTACTTC	CASSSTGSGFEQYF
TRBV5-1	.	TRBD1	TRBJ1-1	TGCGCCAGCAGCTTGGCGGGACAGGACTTTGTGGCTTTCTTT	CASSLAGQDFVAFF
TRBV5-1	few	TRBD2	TRBJ2-1	TGCGCCAGCAGCCGGGCTAGCGGGAGGGCCTATGAGCAGTTCTTC	CASSRASGRAYEQFF
TRBV9	.	.	TRBJ2-3	TGTGCCAGCAGCGTGGACTATACAGATACGCAGTATTTT	CASSVDYTDTQYF
TRBV7-8	.	.	TRBJ2-2	TGTGCCAGCAGCGGGAGACGAGTCACCGGGGAGCTGTTTTTT	CASSGRRVTGELFF
TRBV4-3	.	TRBD2	TRBJ2-7	TGCGCCAGCAGCCAAGGAGGACTAGCGGGAGCCGGGTCCTACGAGCAGTACTTC	CASSQGGLAGAGSYEQYF
TRBV9	.	TRBD1	TRBJ2-1	TGTGCCAGCAGCGTATACCCGACAGGGGGTTACTACAATGAGCAGTTCTTC	CASSVYPTGGYYNEQFF
TRBV6-4	.	TRBD1	TRBJ1-1	TGTGCCAGCCGGGACAGGGGGTTTGACACTGAAGCTTTCTTT	CASRDRGFDTEAFF
TRBV30	.	.	TRBJ1-2	TGTGCCTGGAGCCCGTCAGTTGACCTAGGGGGCTACACCTTC	CAWSPSVDLGGYTF
TRBV30	.	TRBD1	TRBJ2-7	TGTGCCTGGAGCGCCGGGACAGAAACCTACGAGCAGTACTTC	CAWSAGTETYEQYF
TRBV9	.	.	TRBJ2-7	TGTGCCAGCAGCCCCCAGGGGCTAACCTACGAGCAGTACTTC	CASSPQGLTYEQYF
TRBV5-6	.	.	TRBJ1-3	TGTGCCAGCAGCCGCACCCCAGGGGACCCTGGAAACACCATATATTTT	CASSRTPGDPGNTIYF
TRBV4-3	.	TRBD1	TRBJ1-3	TGCGCCAGCAGCCAAGATACAGGGGAAGGAAACACCATATATTTT	CASSQDTGEGNTIYF
TRBV11-2	.	.	TRBJ2-2	TGTGCCAGCAGCCTGGGTAGGAGGACGAACACCGGGGAGCTGTTTTTT	CASSLGRRTNTGELFF
TRBV6-1	.	TRBD2	TRBJ2-1	TGTGCCAGCACCCAAAGCGGGAGGGCATCGAATGAGCAGTTCTTC	CASTQSGRASNEQFF
TRBV4-3	.	TRBD1	TRBJ2-5	TGCGCCAGCAGCCGGGAAACAGGGGCCTCAATAACCCAGTACTTC	CASSRETGASITQYF
TRBV10-3	.	.	TRBJ2-3	TGTGCCATCAGTGGCAGCACAGATACGCAGTATTTT	CAISGSTDTQYF